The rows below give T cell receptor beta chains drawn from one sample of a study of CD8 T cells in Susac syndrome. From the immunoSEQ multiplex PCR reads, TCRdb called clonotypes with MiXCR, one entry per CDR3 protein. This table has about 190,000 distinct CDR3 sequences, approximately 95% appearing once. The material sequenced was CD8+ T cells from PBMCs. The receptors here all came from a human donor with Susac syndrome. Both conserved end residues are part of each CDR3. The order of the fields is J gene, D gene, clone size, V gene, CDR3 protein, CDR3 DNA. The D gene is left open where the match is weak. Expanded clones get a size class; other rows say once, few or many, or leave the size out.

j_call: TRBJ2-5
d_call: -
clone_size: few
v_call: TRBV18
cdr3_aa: CASSPGPFQETQYF
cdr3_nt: TGTGCCAGCTCACCAGGGCCATTCCAAGAGACCCAGTACTTC

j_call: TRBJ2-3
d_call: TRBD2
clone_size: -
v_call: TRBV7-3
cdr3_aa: CASSLTPSGLTDTQYF
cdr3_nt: TGTGCCAGCAGCTTAACCCCTAGCGGTTTAACAGATACGCAGTATTTT

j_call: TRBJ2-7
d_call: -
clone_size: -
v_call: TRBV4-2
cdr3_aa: CASSQEVLAATYEQYF
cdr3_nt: TGTGCCAGCAGCCAAGAGGTATTGGCAGCCACCTACGAGCAGTACTTC

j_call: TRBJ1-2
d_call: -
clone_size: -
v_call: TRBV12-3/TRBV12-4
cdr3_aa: CASSLALREVNYGYTF
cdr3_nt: TGTGCCAGCAGTTTAGCTTTAAGGGAAGTTAACTATGGCTACACCTTC

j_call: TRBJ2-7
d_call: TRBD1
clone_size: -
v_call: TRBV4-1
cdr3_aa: CASSQAGTGSYEQYF
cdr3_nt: TGTGCCAGCTCACAAGCCGGGACAGGGTCCTACGAGCAGTACTTC

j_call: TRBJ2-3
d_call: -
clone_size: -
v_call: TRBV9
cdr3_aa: CASSVAADTQYF
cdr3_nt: TGTGCCAGCAGCGTAGCCGCAGATACGCAGTATTTT

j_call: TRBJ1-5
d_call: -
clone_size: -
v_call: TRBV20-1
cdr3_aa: CSAHSGTYSNQPQHF
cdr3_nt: TGCAGTGCTCATTCCGGGACATATAGCAATCAGCCCCAGCATTTT

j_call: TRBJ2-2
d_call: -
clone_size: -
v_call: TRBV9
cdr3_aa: CASSSNPTTEQNTGELFF
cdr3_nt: TGTGCCAGCAGCTCTAACCCTACGACGGAGCAGAACACCGGGGAGCTGTTTTTT

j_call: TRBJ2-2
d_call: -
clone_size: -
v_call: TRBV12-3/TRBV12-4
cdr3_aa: CASSLRGSGNTGELFF
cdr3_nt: TGTGCCAGCAGTCTCCGGGGTAGCGGGAACACCGGGGAGCTGTTTTTT

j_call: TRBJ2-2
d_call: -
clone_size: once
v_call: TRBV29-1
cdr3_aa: CSVGWRGELGELFF
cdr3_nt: TGCAGCGTGGGGTGGAGGGGGGAACTCGGGGAGCTGTTTTTT

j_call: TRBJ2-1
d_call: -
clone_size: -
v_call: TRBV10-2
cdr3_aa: CASSEAGLRTYNEQFF
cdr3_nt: TGCGCCAGCAGTGAGGCAGGCTTAAGGACCTACAATGAGCAGTTCTTC

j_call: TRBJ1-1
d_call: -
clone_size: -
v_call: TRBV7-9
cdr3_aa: CASSLPRTENTEAFF
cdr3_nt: TGTGCCAGCAGCTTACCTCGGACTGAGAACACTGAAGCTTTCTTT

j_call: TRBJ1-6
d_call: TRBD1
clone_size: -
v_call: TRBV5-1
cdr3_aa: CASSFVSGTGDNSPLHF
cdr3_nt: TGCGCCAGCAGCTTTGTCTCCGGGACAGGGGACAATTCACCCCTCCACTTT

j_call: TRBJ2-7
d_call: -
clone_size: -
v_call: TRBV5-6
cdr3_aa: CASSLTPPGTAPYEQYF
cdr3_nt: TGTGCCAGCAGCTTGACCCCCCCTGGGACTGCCCCCTACGAGCAGTACTTC

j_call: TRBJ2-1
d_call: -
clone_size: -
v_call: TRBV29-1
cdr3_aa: CSVANNEQFF
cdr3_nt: TGCAGCGTTGCTAACAATGAGCAGTTCTTC

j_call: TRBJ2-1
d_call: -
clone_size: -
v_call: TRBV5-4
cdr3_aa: CASSHDSFSYNEQFF
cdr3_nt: TGTGCCAGCAGCCACGACTCGTTTTCCTACAATGAGCAGTTCTTC

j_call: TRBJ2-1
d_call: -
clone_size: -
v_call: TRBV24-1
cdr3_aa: CATSDSDYYNEQFF
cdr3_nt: TGTGCCACCAGTGATTCGGACTATTACAATGAGCAGTTCTTC

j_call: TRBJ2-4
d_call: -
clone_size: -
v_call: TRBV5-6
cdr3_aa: CASSLAWEAAKNIQYF
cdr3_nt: TGTGCCAGCAGCTTGGCCTGGGAGGCGGCCAAAAACATTCAGTACTTC

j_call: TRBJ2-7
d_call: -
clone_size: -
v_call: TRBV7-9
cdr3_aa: CASSDRYGTYTYEQYF
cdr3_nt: TGTGCCAGCAGCGACCGGTACGGGACATATACCTACGAGCAGTACTTC

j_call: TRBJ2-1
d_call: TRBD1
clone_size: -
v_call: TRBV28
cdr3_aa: CASRQLQGASYNEQFF
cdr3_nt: TGTGCCAGCAGGCAGTTACAGGGGGCTTCCTACAATGAGCAGTTCTTC

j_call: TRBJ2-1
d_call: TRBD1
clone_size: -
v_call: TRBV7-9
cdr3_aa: CASSQADRGAYNEQFF
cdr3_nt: TGTGCCAGCTCCCAAGCTGACAGGGGTGCCTACAATGAGCAGTTCTTC

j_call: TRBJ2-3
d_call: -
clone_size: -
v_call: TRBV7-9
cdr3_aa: CASSLASLSHTQYF
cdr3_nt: TGTGCCAGCAGCTTAGCGTCGCTTTCACATACGCAGTATTTT

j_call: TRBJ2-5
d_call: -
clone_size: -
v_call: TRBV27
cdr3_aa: CASSLLASGETQYF
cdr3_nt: TGTGCCAGCAGTTTATTGGCCAGCGGAGAGACCCAGTACTTC

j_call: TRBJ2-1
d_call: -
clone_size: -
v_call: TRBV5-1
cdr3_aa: CASSLDREYNEQFF
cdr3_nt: TGCGCCAGCAGCTTGGACAGAGAATACAATGAGCAGTTCTTC

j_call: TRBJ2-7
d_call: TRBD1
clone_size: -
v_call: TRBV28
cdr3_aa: CASSFFVRGSYEQYF
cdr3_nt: TGTGCCAGCAGTTTCTTTGTCAGGGGGTCCTACGAGCAGTACTTC

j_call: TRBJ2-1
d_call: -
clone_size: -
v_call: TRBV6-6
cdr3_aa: CASWLGNEQFF
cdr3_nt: TGTGCCAGCTGGTTGGGTAATGAGCAGTTCTTC

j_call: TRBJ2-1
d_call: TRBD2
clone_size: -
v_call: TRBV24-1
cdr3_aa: CATSDPGTSGYNEQFF
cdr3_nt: TGTGCCACCAGTGATCCCGGGACTAGCGGATACAATGAGCAGTTCTTC

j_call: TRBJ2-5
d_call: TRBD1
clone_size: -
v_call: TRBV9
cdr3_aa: CASSESGTGGETQYF
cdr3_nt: TGTGCCAGCAGCGAATCCGGGACAGGGGGAGAGACCCAGTACTTC

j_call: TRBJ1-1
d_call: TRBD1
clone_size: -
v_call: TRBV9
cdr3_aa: CASSLDRGENTEAFF
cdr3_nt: TGTGCCAGCAGCTTAGACAGGGGTGAGAACACTGAAGCTTTCTTT

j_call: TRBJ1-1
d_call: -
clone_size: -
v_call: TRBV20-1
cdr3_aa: CSARERPTVLDMNTEAFF
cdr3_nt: TGCAGTGCTAGAGAGCGACCTACTGTTCTTGACATGAACACTGAAGCTTTCTTT

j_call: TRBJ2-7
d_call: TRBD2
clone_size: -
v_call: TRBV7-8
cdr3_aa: CASSLGVAGEQYF
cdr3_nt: TGTGCCAGCAGCTTAGGAGTAGCGGGGGAGCAGTACTTC